The 24 T cell receptor beta chains below all came from one sample that was sequenced in a study of cytomegalovirus exposure and HLA in healthy donors. The study ran its PCR with 60 Vbeta and 13 Jbeta primers. The method was immunoSEQ multiplex PCR; TCRdb's version includes in-frame clones alone and lacks a portion of them. This sample has approximately 100,000 clones, with more than 60% found just once. The sequencing sample was made of PBMCs. These receptors originate from a female donor in good health and CMV-seropositive.

This clone appeared a few times. The chain links TRBV7-9 to TRBJ2-5; D possibly corresponds to TRBD2 (5 bases). The CDR3 extends over 12 amino acids. Per germline, CDR1 SEHNR and CDR2 FQNEAQ (reference sequence). Trimming took off 4 bases at V and 4 bases at J, with 7 bases between the two ends. In nucleotides, the CDR3 is TGTGCCAGCAGCTCCAGCGGAGAGACCCAGTACTTC. Its translation: CASSSSGETQYF.

V and J are TRBV6-1 and TRBJ2-7; 13 nucleotides align to TRBD2. Losses at the gene ends were 4 bases for V and 9 bases for J; bases not matched to a gene: 6. CDR3 length: 14 residues. Germline CDR1 is MNHNS and CDR2 is SASEGT. This CDR3 reads CASSGSGTSGMQYF. The CDR3 DNA sequence: TGTGCCAGCAGTGGGTCCGGGACTAGCGGGATGCAGTACTTC.

CDR3 sequence: CASSLAGGPYQETQYF. CDR3 coding DNA: TGTGCCAGCAGTTTGGCGGGGGGGCCGTACCAAGAGACCCAGTACTTC. This chain connects TRBV27 to TRBJ2-5, with 9 bases identical to TRBD2. CDR1 and CDR2 from the germline V gene are MNHEY and SMNVEV (reference sequence). The junction had 5 bases not matched to a gene; V was cut back by 3 bases and J by 0 bases. The CDR3 has 16 residues.

Points on this clone: The identical CDR3 is also encoded by other nucleotide sequences in the sample. The rearrangement joins TRBV29-1 to TRBJ2-1; TRBD2 is a possible D gene (5 bases). Germline values: CDR1 SQVTM, CDR2 ANQGSEA. The ends were cut back, 4 bases at V and 3 bases at J, with 19 bases in the middle. This CDR3 region has 16 residues. For the CDR3, the DNA is TGCAGCGTTGTCTTAGCGTGGGCCAATTTCTACAATGAGCAGTTCTTC. Translated, it gives CSVVLAWANFYNEQFF.

V gene TRBV6-5 combines with J gene TRBJ2-7; 11 nucleotides agree with TRBD2. J lost 3 bases, V lost 5 bases, and 6 bases had no gene match. The CDR3 has 15 residues. Germline CDR1 and CDR2: MNHEY and SVGAGI. Here the CDR3 reads CASSQLAGVGYEQYF. The DNA for the CDR3 is TGTGCCAGCAGTCAACTAGCGGGAGTAGGCTACGAGCAGTACTTC.

This chain connects TRBV18 to TRBJ2-7; TRBD1 matches at 10 bases. Trimming cost V 1 base and J 2 bases; bases outside gene matches: 8. In germline, CDR1 is KGHSH, CDR2 LQKENI. This CDR3 region has 17 residues. In DNA, the CDR3 is TGTGCCAGCTCACCACGACGGTTCGGGACAGGGGCCTACGAGCAGTACTTC. Amino acid sequence: CASSPRRFGTGAYEQYF.

The rearrangement links TRBV11-1 to TRBJ2-4; 8 bases match TRBD2. Germline V gene lookup returns CDR1 SGHAT and CDR2 FQDESV (reference sequence). The CDR3 spans 17 residues. V gave up 5 bases and J gave up 0 bases; unmatched junction bases: 9. CDR3 protein: CASSPKYLAGAKNIQYF. CDR3 in DNA: TGTGCCAGCAGCCCGAAATACCTAGCGGGAGCCAAAAACATTCAGTACTTC.

The rearrangement links TRBV18 to TRBJ2-3, with D possibly TRBD2 on 6 matching bases. Between the trimmed V and J ends, which lost 0 bases and 4 bases, there was a span of 14 bases. Germline V gene data show CDR1 as KGHSH and CDR2 as LQKENI. This CDR3 comprises 16 residues. Written as DNA, the CDR3 is TGTGCCAGCTCACCACCGGGACTCGCAGGCCCAGATACGCAGTATTTT. This codes for CASSPPGLAGPDTQYF.

V is TRBV30 and J is TRBJ2-1; 8 bases agree with TRBD2. This CDR3 contains 16 residues. Germline V gene data show CDR1 as GTSNPN and CDR2 as SVGIG (reference sequence). Germline trimming cut 3 bases from V and 5 bases from J; bases unmatched to any gene: 12. The chain's CDR3 is CAWSPHWAGGNNEQFF. As DNA, the CDR3 is TGTGCCTGGAGCCCTCACTGGGCGGGAGGTAACAATGAGCAGTTCTTC.

The CDR3 DNA follows: TGTGCCAGCAGTTTCCTTTATGGGGGAGGCGGGGAGCTGTTTTTT. As protein: CASSFLYGGGGELFF. The chain employs TRBV28 and TRBJ2-2; a weak D match, TRBD2 (6 bases). Germline CDR1 and CDR2: MDHEN and SYDVKM. CDR3 length: 15 residues. The germline V and J ends were trimmed by 3 bases and 7 bases, with 15 bases remaining between them.

This chain joins TRBV5-1 and TRBJ1-1; the match to TRBD1 covers 8 bases. The germline gives CDR1 SGHRS, CDR2 YFSETQ. The CDR3 is 15 residues long. With 0 bases clipped from V and 4 bases from J, the junction kept 5 bases outside the gene matches. CDR3 region: CASSLVDREGTEAFF. The DNA of the CDR3 is TGCGCCAGCAGCTTGGTGGACAGGGAGGGCACTGAAGCTTTCTTT.

J is TRBJ1-5 and V is TRBV28, with a possible D match to TRBD1 (5 bases). CDR3 length: 16 residues. Germline assignment: CDR1 MDHEN and CDR2 SYDVKM. The germline V and J ends were trimmed by 2 bases and 3 bases, with 14 bases remaining between them. In DNA form, the CDR3 reads TGTGCCAGCAGTTTAAGCCCCCAAGGGGTCAATCAGCCCCAGCATTTT. This gives the protein CASSLSPQGVNQPQHF.

The V call is TRBV6-6, the J call TRBJ1-5; TRBD1 is a possible D gene (5 bases). V was pared by 6 bases and J by 2 bases, with 17 bases between. The germline CDR1 and CDR2 sequences are MNHNY and SVGAGI (reference sequence). CDR3 size: 16 residues. The CDR3 DNA reads as TGTGCCAGCAGGGACGGGGGGGGGAGGGGCAATCAGCCCCAGCATTTT. The encoded protein is CASRDGGGRGNQPQHF.

V and J are TRBV7-9 and TRBJ2-3; 11 bases match TRBD2. Per the germline V gene, CDR1 is SEHNR and CDR2 is FQNEAQ (reference sequence). J gave up 1 base and V 5 bases, and 5 bases lay outside the gene matches. This CDR3 region has 16 residues. This CDR3 is CASSPLAGGRTDTQYF. CDR3 bases: TGTGCCAGCAGCCCCCTAGCGGGGGGCCGCACAGATACGCAGTATTTT. The full variable domain, with the rest looked up from reference TRBV7-9 and TRBJ2-3, is DTGVSQNPRHKITKRGQNVTFRCDPISEHNRLYWYRQTLGQGPEFLTYFQNEAQLEKSRLLSDRFSAERPKGSFSTLEIQRTEQGDSAMYLCASSPLAGGRTDTQYFGPGTRLTVL.

This clone occurred once. The chain employs TRBV6-5 and TRBJ1-5; 8 bases fit TRBD1. With V trimmed by 0 bases and J by 7 bases, 8 bases remained unmatched. Germline loops: CDR1 MNHEY, CDR2 SVGAGI. The CDR3 spans 16 residues. This chain's CDR3 is CASSYSGTGSGQPQHF. The CDR3 DNA follows: TGTGCCAGCAGTTACTCGGGGACAGGATCTGGGCAGCCCCAGCATTTT.

Here the CDR3 DNA reads TGTGCCATCAGTGAGCGGACTAGCGGGAGTAGTCCCAATGAGCAGTTCTTC. Protein product: CAISERTSGSSPNEQFF. V is TRBV10-3 and J is TRBJ2-1, with TRBD2 identical over 13 bases. With 2 bases clipped from V and 6 bases from J, the junction kept 7 bases outside the gene matches. The CDR3 loop spans 17 amino acids. Germline CDR1 and CDR2: ENHRY and SYGVKD.

The chain links TRBV5-1 to TRBJ2-2, with D possibly TRBD2 on 6 matching bases. Deletions cut 4 bases from V and 0 bases from J, with 10 bases between. CDR1 and CDR2 (germline): SGHRS, YFSETQ. The CDR3 consists of 15 residues. The CDR3 DNA follows: TGCGCCAGCAGCGTCGGGGGTGCGAACACCGGGGAGCTGTTTTTT. Translating gives CASSVGGANTGELFF.

The V and J genes are TRBV19 and TRBJ2-1; 9 bases are a match to TRBD2. Per the germline V gene, CDR1 is LNHDA and CDR2 is SQIVND (reference sequence). The V segment lost 4 bases and the J segment 8 bases; nucleotides outside the gene matches: 15. This CDR3 has 17 residues. CDR3 DNA sequence: TGTGCCAGTAGTACAATATACGGGCGGGGGGGCCTCGATGAGCAGTTCTTC. This encodes CASSTIYGRGGLDEQFF.

The chain combines TRBV5-5 with TRBJ2-7; 9 nucleotides line up with TRBD1. Germline V gene sequence: CDR1 SGHKS, CDR2 YYEKEE (reference sequence). This CDR3 is built from 14 residues. V gave up 4 bases and J gave up 4 bases; unmatched junction bases: 6. The CDR3 region is CASSPGQGRYEQYF. The CDR3 DNA is TGTGCCAGCAGCCCCGGACAGGGGAGGTACGAGCAGTACTTC.

This clone was recorded a few times. The rearrangement joins TRBV19 to TRBJ1-1; D might be TRBD1 (5 bases). Germline values: CDR1 LNHDA, CDR2 SQIVND (reference sequence). The CDR3 runs 14 residues. Trimming removed 2 bases at V and 8 bases at J, with 15 bases between. CDR3: CASSISAQDEEAFF. DNA of the CDR3: TGTGCCAGTAGTATAAGCGCACAGGACGAAGAAGCTTTCTTT.

This chain joins TRBV4-1 and TRBJ1-1, with D perhaps TRBD1 (6 bases). V was trimmed by 4 bases and J by 2 bases, leaving 11 bases between them. In germline, CDR1 is MGHRA, CDR2 YSYEKL. The CDR3 is made up of 14 amino acids. For the CDR3, the DNA is TGCGCCAGCAGCCGCGGACAGATCAACACTGAAGCTTTCTTT. It yields the protein CASSRGQINTEAFF.

V gene TRBV28 combines with J gene TRBJ1-1, with D maybe TRBD1 (6 bases). Germline V gives CDR1 MDHEN, CDR2 SYDVKM. V was trimmed by 6 bases and J by 4 bases, leaving 18 bases between them. This CDR3 has 15 residues. In DNA form, the CDR3 reads TGTGCCAGCAGGGTACAGGGTAGAGGGAGCACTGAAGCTTTCTTT. It yields the protein CASRVQGRGSTEAFF.

V is TRBV7-6 and J is TRBJ2-5; D might be TRBD2 (7 bases). CDR3 length: 18 residues. V lost 4 bases and J 5 bases, leaving 26 bases between the germline ends. The germline gives CDR1 SGHVS, CDR2 FNYEAQ. CDR3 residues: CASSSRPYGGGAEETQYF. The CDR3 coding sequence is TGTGCCAGCAGCTCTCGACCCTACGGAGGGGGGGCGGAGGAGACCCAGTACTTC.

This clone occurred a few times. The rearrangement links TRBV30 to TRBJ1-1; the match to TRBD1 covers 11 bases. The length of the CDR3 is 14 residues. CDR1 GTSNPN and CDR2 SVGIG come from the germline V gene (reference sequence). Trimming took 3 bases from V and 4 from J; bases not matched to a gene: 4. The CDR3, as DNA: TGTGCCTGGAGGAAGGGGACAGGGGGCACTGAAGCTTTCTTT. This gives the protein CAWRKGTGGTEAFF.